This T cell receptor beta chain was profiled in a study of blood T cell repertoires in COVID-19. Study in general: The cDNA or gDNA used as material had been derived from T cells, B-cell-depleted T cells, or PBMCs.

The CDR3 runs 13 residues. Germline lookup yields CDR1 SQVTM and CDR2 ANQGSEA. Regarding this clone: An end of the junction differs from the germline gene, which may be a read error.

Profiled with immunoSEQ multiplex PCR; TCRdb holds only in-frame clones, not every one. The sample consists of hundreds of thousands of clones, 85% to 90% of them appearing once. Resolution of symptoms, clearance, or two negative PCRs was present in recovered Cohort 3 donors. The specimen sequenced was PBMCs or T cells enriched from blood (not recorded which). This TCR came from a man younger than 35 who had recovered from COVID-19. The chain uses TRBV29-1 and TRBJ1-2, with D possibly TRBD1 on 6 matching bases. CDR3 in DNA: TGCAGCGCTGAAGGGGGGGGGAGTTATGGCTACACCTTC. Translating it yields CSAEGGGSYGYTF.